This is a list of T cell receptor beta chains from one sample in a study of cytomegalovirus exposure and HLA in healthy donors. Measured with immunoSEQ multiplex PCR; TCRdb has only the in-frame clones, and not every one. Altogether 35,000 to 45,000 clones are present, 51% being singletons, with the ten largest covering 5% to 6.5%. Sequenced: PBMCs. The receptors here all came from a man in his 60s in good health and CMV-seronegative. CDR3s include the opening cysteine and the closing phenylalanine or tryptophan. D genes are given only for firm matches. Not every row has a clone size; where given, it reads once, few, many or a size class.

TRBD2 TRBJ2-4 TRBV30 NA CAWSVLGTSRNIQYF TGTGCCTGGAGTGTACTGGGGACTAGCCGAAACATTCAGTACTTC
TRBD1 TRBJ2-2 TRBV7-2 NA CASTQPGPGGAGELFF TGTGCCAGCACCCAACCGGGCCCAGGGGGAGCCGGGGAGCTGTTTTTT
NA TRBJ1-2 TRBV6-1 NA CASSAIRANYGYTF TGTGCCAGCAGTGCCATCAGGGCTAACTATGGCTACACCTTC
NA TRBJ2-7 TRBV7-2 NA CASSLSGTAGEQYF TGTGCCAGCAGCTTATCGGGGACGGCGGGAGAGCAGTACTTC
NA TRBJ2-2 TRBV6-1 once CASTVRGGTGELFF TGTGCCAGCACGGTACGAGGAGGCACCGGGGAGCTGTTTTTT
NA TRBJ1-1 TRBV4-3 NA CASSPLGGGVPTAFF TGCGCCAGCAGCCCTCTTGGTGGGGGGGTTCCCACGGCTTTCTTT
TRBD2 TRBJ2-7 TRBV11-2 few CASSLSGLAVTYEQYF TGTGCCAGCAGCTTGTCGGGACTAGCGGTTACCTACGAGCAGTACTTC
TRBD1 TRBJ2-7 TRBV19 NA CASSPNRDRGHEQYF TGTGCCAGTAGTCCTAACCGGGACAGGGGGCACGAGCAGTACTTC
TRBD1 TRBJ2-5 TRBV6-1 NA CASRAGTARETQYF TGTGCCAGCAGAGCCGGGACAGCTCGGGAGACCCAGTACTTC
TRBD1 TRBJ2-7 TRBV4-1 few CASSRGTGGFFYEQYF TGCGCCAGCAGCCGGGGGACAGGGGGCTTTTTCTACGAGCAGTACTTC
TRBD2 TRBJ2-1 TRBV30 NA CGLAGPNEQFF TGTGGACTAGCGGGGCCCAATGAGCAGTTCTTC
TRBD2 TRBJ2-3 TRBV4-1 many CASSQERGLAGAFAQYF TGCGCCAGCAGCCAAGAAAGGGGACTAGCGGGAGCCTTCGCGCAGTATTTT
TRBD2 TRBJ2-1 TRBV5-8 NA CASSAGTSGRNEQFF TGTGCCAGCAGCGCCGGGACTAGCGGGAGGAATGAGCAGTTCTTC
TRBD1 TRBJ1-5 TRBV18 few CASSLGTGIQPQHF TGTGCCAGCTCACTAGGGACAGGGATTCAGCCCCAGCATTTT
NA TRBJ1-1 TRBV5-1 once CASSRDYGFNTEAFF TGCGCCAGCAGCCGGGACTACGGATTTAACACTGAAGCTTTCTTT
NA TRBJ2-3 TRBV29-1 NA CSVEGQGDTQYF TGCAGCGTTGAAGGGCAGGGGGATACGCAGTATTTT
TRBD2 TRBJ2-1 TRBV6-1 NA CASSDPAGGPAYNEQFF TGTGCCAGCAGTGACCCAGCGGGAGGGCCAGCTTACAATGAGCAGTTCTTC
NA TRBJ1-1 TRBV5-1 NA CASSFNPTGNTEAFF TGCGCCAGCAGCTTCAACCCGACAGGTAACACTGAAGCTTTCTTT
TRBD1 TRBJ2-1 TRBV5-4 NA CASSLVRDRVSDEQFF TGTGCCAGCAGCTTGGTCAGGGACAGGGTCTCCGATGAGCAGTTCTTC
TRBD1 TRBJ1-5 TRBV28 NA CASSWGQHNQPQHF TGTGCCAGCAGTTGGGGACAGCACAATCAGCCCCAGCATTTT
TRBD1 TRBJ1-5 TRBV7-9 NA CASSSQGAGNQPQHF TGTGCCAGCAGTTCCCAGGGGGCGGGCAATCAGCCCCAGCATTTT
TRBD2 TRBJ2-3 TRBV18 few CANLSAGLAGADTQYF TGTGCTAATCTTTCGGCGGGACTAGCGGGAGCAGATACGCAGTATTTT
TRBD2 TRBJ2-7 TRBV30 once CAWSPSGLAAEQYF TGTGCCTGGAGTCCTTCGGGACTAGCCGCCGAGCAGTACTTC
NA TRBJ2-1 TRBV2 NA CASSEGQFNEQFF TGTGCCAGCAGCGAAGGACAGTTCAATGAGCAGTTCTTC
NA TRBJ1-1 TRBV6-1 NA CASSLPGTQNTEAFF TGTGCCAGCAGTTTGCCCGGGACACAGAACACTGAAGCTTTCTTT
NA TRBJ2-7 TRBV2 medium-sized CASKGDSAYEQYF TGTGCCAGCAAAGGGGATTCCGCCTACGAGCAGTACTTC
TRBD1 TRBJ2-5 TRBV5-1 few CASSSRGHETQYF TGCGCCAGCAGCTCCAGGGGGCACGAGACCCAGTACTTC
TRBD1 TRBJ1-5 TRBV28 NA CASSLGVAGGRNQPQHF TGTGCCAGCAGTTTGGGGGTCGCAGGGGGGCGCAATCAGCCCCAGCATTTT
NA TRBJ1-2 TRBV7-9 medium-sized CASIGPAGDYGYTF TGTGCCAGCATCGGTCCCGCAGGGGACTATGGCTACACCTTC
NA TRBJ1-1 TRBV6-4 once CASRAEAAVGATEAFF TGTGCCAGCCGTGCGGAGGCGGCCGTGGGGGCCACTGAAGCTTTCTTT
NA TRBJ1-1 TRBV5-1 NA CASSGQGPNTEAFF TGCGCCAGCAGCGGGCAGGGTCCGAACACTGAAGCTTTCTTT